The present TCR beta chain was sequenced within a study of shared clonotypes between healthy human individuals. In the original processing: From ImmunoSEQ came sequences covering only the junction and carrying no quality scores, so filtering differed. Sequencing was performed with immunoSEQ multiplex PCR; in TCRdb, only in-frame clones are kept and a portion is missing. Clone size and the V and J calls come from that table; the DNA yielded D and trimming. The data hold 950,000 to 1,100,000 clones, with approximately 70% observed a single time. Trimming removed 2 bases from V and 7 bases from J; junction bases left unmatched: 7. Germline CDR1 reads LNHDA; CDR2 reads SQIVND (reference sequence). The CDR3 is 15 amino acids. A remark on this clone: Its antigen is currently unknown.

Study outcomes and limitations: Limited genetic and exposure-history diversity came from having few donors. Estimated clonotype richness was generally higher in naive than memory subsets.

The sequenced sample consisted of memory CD4+ T cells sorted from blood. Subset here: CD45RA-negative fraction. The chain employs TRBV19 and TRBJ2-1, with TRBD1 matching 8 bases. The receptor was derived from a young man in good health. In DNA form, the CDR3 reads TGTGCCAGTAGTATATCCCAGGGGGCGCATAATGAGCAGTTCTTC. Its translation is CASSISQGAHNEQFF.